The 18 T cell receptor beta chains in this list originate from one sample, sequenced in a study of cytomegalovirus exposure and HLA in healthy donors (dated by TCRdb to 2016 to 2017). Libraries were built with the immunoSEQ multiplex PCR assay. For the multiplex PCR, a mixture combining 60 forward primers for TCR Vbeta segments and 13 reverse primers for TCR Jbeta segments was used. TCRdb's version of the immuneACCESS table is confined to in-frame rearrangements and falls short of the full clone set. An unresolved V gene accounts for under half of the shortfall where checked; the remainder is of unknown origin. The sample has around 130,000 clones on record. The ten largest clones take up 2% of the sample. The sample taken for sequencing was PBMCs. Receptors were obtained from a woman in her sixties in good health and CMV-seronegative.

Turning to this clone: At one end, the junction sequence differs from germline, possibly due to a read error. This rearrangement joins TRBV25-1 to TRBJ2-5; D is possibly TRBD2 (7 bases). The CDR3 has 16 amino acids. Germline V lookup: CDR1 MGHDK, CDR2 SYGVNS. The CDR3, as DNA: TGTGCCGGCAGTGAATGGGGAGGGGGGGAGCAAGAGACCCAGTACTTC. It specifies CAGSEWGGGEQETQYF.

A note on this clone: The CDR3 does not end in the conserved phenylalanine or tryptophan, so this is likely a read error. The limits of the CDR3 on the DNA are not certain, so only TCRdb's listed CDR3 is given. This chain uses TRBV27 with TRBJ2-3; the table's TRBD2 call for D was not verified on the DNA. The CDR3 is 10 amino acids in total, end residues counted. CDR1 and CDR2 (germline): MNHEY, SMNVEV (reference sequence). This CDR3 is CASRSLTSAD.

CDR3 in amino acids: CASSLRTGGLYEQYF. CDR3 sequence (DNA): TGTGCCAGCAGCCTAAGGACAGGGGGATTATACGAGCAGTACTTC. The chain uses TRBV7-9 and TRBJ2-7; TRBD1 agrees at 10 bases. The trim removed 5 bases at V and 4 bases at J, leaving 8 bases unmatched. CDR1 is SEHNR and CDR2 is FQNEAQ in the germline V gene (reference sequence). The CDR3 runs 15 residues.

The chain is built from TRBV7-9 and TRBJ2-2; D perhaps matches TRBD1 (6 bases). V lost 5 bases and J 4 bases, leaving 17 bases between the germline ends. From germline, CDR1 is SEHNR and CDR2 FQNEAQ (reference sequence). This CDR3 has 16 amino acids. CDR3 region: CASSPGTTRGTGELFF. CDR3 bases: TGTGCCAGCAGCCCAGGGACAACGAGGGGCACCGGGGAGCTGTTTTTT.

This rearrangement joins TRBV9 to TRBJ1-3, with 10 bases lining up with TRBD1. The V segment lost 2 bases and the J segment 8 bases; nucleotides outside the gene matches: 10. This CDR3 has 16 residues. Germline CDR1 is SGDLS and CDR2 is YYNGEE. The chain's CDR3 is CASSVSMTGGADTIYF. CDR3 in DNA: TGTGCCAGCAGCGTTAGTATGACAGGGGGCGCGGACACCATATATTTT.

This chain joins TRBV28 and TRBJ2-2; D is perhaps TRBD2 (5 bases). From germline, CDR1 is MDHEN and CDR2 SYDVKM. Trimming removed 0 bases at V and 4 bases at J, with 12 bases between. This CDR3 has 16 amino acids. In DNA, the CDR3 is TGTGCCAGCAGTTTATGGGGGATGAGGGTCACCGGGGAGCTGTTTTTT. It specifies CASSLWGMRVTGELFF.

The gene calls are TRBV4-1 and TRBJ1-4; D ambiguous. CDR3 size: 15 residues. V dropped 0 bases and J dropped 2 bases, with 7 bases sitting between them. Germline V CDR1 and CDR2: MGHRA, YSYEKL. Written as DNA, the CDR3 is TGCGCCAGCAGCCAAGACCCGGGTACTAATGAAAAACTGTTTTTT. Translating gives CASSQDPGTNEKLFF.

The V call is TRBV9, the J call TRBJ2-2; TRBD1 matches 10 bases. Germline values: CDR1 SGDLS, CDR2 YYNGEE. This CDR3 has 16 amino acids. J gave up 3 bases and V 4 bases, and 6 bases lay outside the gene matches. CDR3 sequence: CASSPRTGGHTGELFF. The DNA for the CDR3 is TGTGCCAGCAGCCCCAGGACAGGGGGACACACCGGGGAGCTGTTTTTT.

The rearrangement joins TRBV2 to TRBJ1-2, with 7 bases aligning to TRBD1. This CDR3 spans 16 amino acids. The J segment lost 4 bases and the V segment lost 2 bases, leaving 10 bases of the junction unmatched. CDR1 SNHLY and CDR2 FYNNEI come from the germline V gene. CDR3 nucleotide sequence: TGTGCCAGCAGTGAAACGGGACAGCTAACCTCCTATGGCTACACCTTC. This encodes CASSETGQLTSYGYTF.

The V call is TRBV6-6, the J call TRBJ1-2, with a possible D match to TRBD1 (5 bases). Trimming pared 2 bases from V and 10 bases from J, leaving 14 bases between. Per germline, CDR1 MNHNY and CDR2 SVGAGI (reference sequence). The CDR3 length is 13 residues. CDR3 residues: CASSYQTQEDYTF. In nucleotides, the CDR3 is TGTGCCAGCAGTTACCAAACACAGGAAGACTACACCTTC.

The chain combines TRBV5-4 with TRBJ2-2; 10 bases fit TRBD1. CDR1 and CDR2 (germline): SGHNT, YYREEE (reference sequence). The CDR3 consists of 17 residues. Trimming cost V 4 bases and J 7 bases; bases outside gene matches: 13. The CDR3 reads CASSPGGTGALGGELFF. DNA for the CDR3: TGTGCCAGCAGCCCCGGTGGGACAGGGGCCCTCGGCGGGGAGCTGTTTTTT.

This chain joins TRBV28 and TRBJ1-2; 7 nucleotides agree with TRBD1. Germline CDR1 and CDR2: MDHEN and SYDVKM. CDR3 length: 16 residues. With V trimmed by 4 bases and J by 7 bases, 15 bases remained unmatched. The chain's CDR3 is CASSSTIDRELGGYTF. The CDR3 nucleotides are TGTGCCAGCAGTTCCACCATAGACAGGGAGTTGGGTGGCTACACCTTC.

The CDR3 here is CASSAGTGVGELFF. The CDR3 DNA reads as TGTGCCAGCAGCGCGGGGACAGGGGTCGGGGAGCTGTTTTTT. The rearrangement links TRBV7-2 to TRBJ2-2, with TRBD1 matching 10 bases. Germline CDR1 and CDR2: SGHTA and FQGNSA. CDR3 length: 14 amino acids. Trimming at V came to 5 bases and at J to 7 bases, leaving 4 bases not matched to a gene.

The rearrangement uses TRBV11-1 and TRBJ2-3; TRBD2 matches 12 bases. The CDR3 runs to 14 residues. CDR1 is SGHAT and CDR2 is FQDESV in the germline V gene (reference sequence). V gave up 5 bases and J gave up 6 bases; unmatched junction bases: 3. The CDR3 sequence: CASSLGTSGDTQYF. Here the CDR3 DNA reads TGTGCCAGCAGCCTCGGGACTAGCGGGGATACGCAGTATTTT.

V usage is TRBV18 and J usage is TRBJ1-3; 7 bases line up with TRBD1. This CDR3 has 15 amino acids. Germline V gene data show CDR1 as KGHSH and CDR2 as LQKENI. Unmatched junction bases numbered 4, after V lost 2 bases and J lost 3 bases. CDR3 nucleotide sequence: TGTGCCAGCTCACCAGCCGGGACAGTTGGAAACACCATATATTTT. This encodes CASSPAGTVGNTIYF.

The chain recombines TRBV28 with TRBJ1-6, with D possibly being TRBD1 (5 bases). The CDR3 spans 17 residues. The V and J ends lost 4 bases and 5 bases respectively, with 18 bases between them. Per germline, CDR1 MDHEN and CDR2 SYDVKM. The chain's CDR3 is CASSSPARQGNNSPLHF. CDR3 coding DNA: TGTGCCAGCAGTTCACCGGCTAGGCAGGGCAATAATTCACCCCTCCACTTT.

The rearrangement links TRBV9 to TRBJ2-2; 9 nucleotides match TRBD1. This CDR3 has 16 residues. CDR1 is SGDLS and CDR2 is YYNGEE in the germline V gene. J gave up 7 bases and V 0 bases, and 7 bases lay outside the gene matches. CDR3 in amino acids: CASSVEGGQGGGELFF. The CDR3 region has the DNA TGTGCCAGCAGCGTAGAGGGGGGACAGGGAGGCGGGGAGCTGTTTTTT.

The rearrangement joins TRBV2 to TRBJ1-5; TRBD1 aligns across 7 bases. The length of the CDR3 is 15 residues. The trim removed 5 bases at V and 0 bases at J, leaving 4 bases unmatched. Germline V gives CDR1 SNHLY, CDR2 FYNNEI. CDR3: CASSRQGISNQPQHF. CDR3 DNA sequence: TGTGCCAGCAGTCGACAGGGAATTAGCAATCAGCCCCAGCATTTT.